Here is one TCR beta chain with its context. This sample stems from a study of blood T cell repertoires in COVID-19. Study overall: PBMCs, B-cell-depleted T cells, or T cells provided the cDNA or gDNA that made up the material.

Germline values: CDR1 MNHEY, CDR2 SVGEGT. J gave up 9 bases and V 2 bases, and 5 bases lay outside the gene matches. The length of the CDR3 is 16 residues. Using immunoSEQ multiplex PCR, the repertoire was profiled, and TCRdb retains in-frame clones only, with some absent. The table shows 340,000 or so clones, with over 75% occurring only once. This sequence was found in a man between 50 and 59 years old with active or convalescent COVID-19. Sequencing was done on a sample of peripheral blood. J is TRBJ2-4 and V is TRBV6-2 or TRBV6-3, with 15 bases aligning to TRBD2. CDR3 sequence (DNA): TGTGCCAGCAGTTACCTCGGACTAGCGGGGGGGAGCATTCAGTACTTC. Amino acids: CASSYLGLAGGSIQYF.